The source of this TCR beta chain is a study of human T cells and chemical hapten exposure. Study in general: Weekly diphenylcyclopropenone doses were given to patients' scalps across the roughly 25-week study. Cases of alopecia areata, totalis or universalis occurred in a predominantly female patient group.

This clonotype was seen repeatedly, ten times or more. Each CDR3 protein gets one entry after TCRdb re-called the RACE reads with MiXCR. The sample records tens of thousands of distinct CDR3 sequences, approximately 11% being singletons. Time point: pre-sensitization, week 0. Indicated treatment: therapeutic diphenylcyclopropenone sensitization with weekly scalp DPC. Losses at the gene ends were 7 bases for V and 4 bases for J; bases not matched to a gene: 6. From germline, CDR1 is SGHRS and CDR2 YFSETQ. CDR3 length: 14 amino acids. The source is a woman in her forties or fifties with alopecia areata. Some clones in this sample may be carry-over from other donors' samples. The J gene is TRBJ2-2, the V gene TRBV5-1; TRBD2 agrees at 8 bases. This sample comprised whole blood, obtained in connection with sensitization to the hapten diphenylcyclopropenone (DPC). The CDR3 is CASCREGSTGELFF. DNA for the CDR3: TGCGCCAGCTGCCGGGAGGGATCCACCGGGGAGCTGTTTTTT. Full variable domain (outside the CDR3, taken from reference TRBV5-1 and TRBJ2-2): KAGVTQTPRYLIKTRGQQVTLSCSPISGHRSVSWYQQTPGQGLQFLFEYFSETQRNKGNFPGRFSGRQFSNSRSEMNVSTLELGDSALYLCASCREGSTGELFFGEGSRLTVL.